The clone carrying this T cell receptor beta chain was observed a handful of times. Vbeta (60) and Jbeta (13) primers were used in the PCR. Data came from immunoSEQ multiplex PCR; TCRdb stores just in-frame clones and leaves some out. Of around 100,000 clones listed, about 69% are singletons. The data were obtained in a study of cytomegalovirus exposure and HLA in healthy donors. The germline gives CDR1 SGHNT, CDR2 YENEEA. This CDR3 region has 17 residues. The V end was cut by 5 bases, the J end by 5 bases, with 22 bases between. This clonotype was obtained from a human donor in good health. This chain joins TRBV11-3 and TRBJ2-1; possibly TRBD2 for D (6 bases). What was sequenced was PBMCs. Here the CDR3 DNA reads TGTGCCAGCAGCCCGCGAACGGGGCTAGCGCAAGACAATGAGCAGTTCTTC. The encoded protein is CASSPRTGLAQDNEQFF.